The 28 T cell receptor beta chains reported below all come from one sample, sequenced in a study of T-cell reconstitution after alpha-beta-depleted transplantation in children. A TCRbeta library incorporating unique molecular identifiers was prepared. TCRdb redid the calling of the PCR reads with MiXCR, one entry per CDR3 protein. The sample consists of some 200,000 distinct CDR3 sequences, around 7.7% of them appearing once. The sequences come from PBMCs, mostly from graft donor cells, collected 360 days after TCRalphabeta/CD19-depleted stem cell transplant. All receptors derive from a male patient between 2 and 10 years old who had a stem cell transplant for acute myeloid leukemia, so the T cells may come from the graft donor.

This clonotype was counted many times. The gene calls are TRBV4-3 and TRBJ2-7; D is unresolved. The ends were cut back, 0 bases at V and 3 bases at J, with 15 bases in the middle. Germline V lookup: CDR1 LGHNA, CDR2 YSLEER. The CDR3 consists of 16 residues. DNA of the CDR3: TGCGCCAGCAGCCAAGATCATGGATGGTTCGTCTACGAGCAGTACTTC. It encodes CASSQDHGWFVYEQYF.

This clonotype occurred a few times. The CDR3 DNA follows: TGTGCCAGCAGCTTTCGTCGGACAGGGGGAAATGAGCAGTTCTTC. Translated, it gives CASSFRRTGGNEQFF. The rearrangement joins TRBV5-6 to TRBJ2-1; TRBD1 matches 10 bases. There are 15 residues in the CDR3. Germline CDR1 is SGHDT and CDR2 is YYEEEE. V lost 2 bases, J lost 7 bases, and 6 bases stayed unmatched.

The rearrangement uses TRBV15 and TRBJ2-5, with TRBD1 matching 7 bases. Germline loops: CDR1 LNHNV, CDR2 YYDKDF (reference sequence). J lost 4 bases, V lost 5 bases, and 4 bases had no gene match. CDR3 length: 13 residues. The DNA of the CDR3 is TGTGCCACCAGCCGGGACAGACGAGAGACCCAGTACTTC. Protein sequence: CATSRDRRETQYF.

The chain carries TRBV6-4 and TRBJ2-1, with TRBD1 matching over 9 bases. Per germline, CDR1 MRHNA and CDR2 SNTAGT. This CDR3 region has 15 residues. V lost 5 bases to trimming and J lost 8 bases; unmatched junction nucleotides: 10. CDR3 protein: CASSYRDREIDEQFF. Written as DNA, the CDR3 is TGTGCCAGCAGTTACCGGGACAGGGAAATAGATGAGCAGTTCTTC.

This clonotype was observed at least ten times. The V call is TRBV12-3 or TRBV12-4, the J call TRBJ1-1; D is uncertain. This CDR3 contains 12 residues. The V gene lost 5 bases and the J gene lost 6 bases, with 10 bases spanning the gap. CDR3 coding DNA: TGTGCCAGCAGTCCCTCATCTTCTGAAGCTTTCTTT. This encodes CASSPSSSEAFF.

This clonotype was detected only a few times. The V gene is TRBV5-1, the J gene TRBJ1-2; D is possibly TRBD1 (5 bases). This CDR3 comprises 14 residues. Germline CDR1 reads SGHRS; CDR2 reads YFSETQ. V lost 0 bases and J lost 6, with 12 bases in between. CDR3 region: CASSLAGGEDGYTF. In DNA, the CDR3 is TGCGCCAGCAGCTTGGCCGGGGGAGAGGATGGCTACACCTTC.

Note on this clonotype: One end of the junction fails to match germline, which may point to a read error. DNA for the CDR3: TGTGCCAGCAGCTCCTTTCCCTTC. This sequence encodes CASSSFPF. The chain is built from TRBV5-8 and TRBJ1-2; D is ambiguous. The CDR3 consists of 8 residues. Germline assignment: CDR1 SGHTS and CDR2 YDEGEE. The variable domain in full, completed from reference TRBV5-8 and TRBJ1-2, reads EAGVTQSPTHLIKTRGQQATLRCSPISGHTSVYWYQQALGLGLQFLLWYDEGEERNRGNFPPRFSGRQFPNYSSELNVNALELEDSALYLCASSSFPFGSGTRLTVV.

Many counts were recorded for this clonotype. The chain carries TRBV5-1 and TRBJ2-2; D might be TRBD1 (6 bases). Germline V gene lookup returns CDR1 SGHRS and CDR2 YFSETQ. Trimming shortened V by 2 bases and J by 5 bases, and 13 bases separated the two germline ends. CDR3 size: 15 residues. The CDR3 reads CASSFMQGYTGELFF. DNA of the CDR3: TGCGCCAGCAGCTTTATGCAGGGGTATACCGGGGAGCTGTTTTTT.

The rearrangement links TRBV7-2 to TRBJ2-5, with unresolved D. V lost 1 base to trimming and J lost 0 bases, with 12 bases between them. In germline, CDR1 is SGHTA, CDR2 FQGNSA. There are 16 residues in the CDR3. The CDR3 nucleotides are TGTGCCAGCAGCTTAGAGGGTCACAAGTACCAAGAGACCCAGTACTTC. Translating it yields CASSLEGHKYQETQYF. The full variable domain, with the rest looked up from reference TRBV7-2 and TRBJ2-5, is GAGVSQSPSNKVTEKGKDVELRCDPISGHTALYWYRQSLGQGLEFLIYFQGNSAPDKSGLPSDRFSAERTGGSVSTLTIQRTQQEDSAVYLCASSLEGHKYQETQYFGPGTRLLVL.

The chain carries TRBV4-1 and TRBJ2-1; TRBD1 aligns across 10 bases. Germline V gene lookup returns CDR1 MGHRA and CDR2 YSYEKL. V shed 2 bases, J shed 6 bases, and the junction held 7 bases outside the gene matches. CDR3 length: 16 residues. This CDR3 reads CASSQPGQGGSNEQFF. CDR3 coding DNA: TGCGCCAGCAGCCAACCCGGACAGGGGGGGAGCAATGAGCAGTTCTTC.

The V call is TRBV15, the J call TRBJ2-7, with D perhaps matching TRBD2 (6 bases). Trimming pared 0 bases from V and 3 bases from J, leaving 12 bases between. Germline V gene lookup returns CDR1 LNHNV and CDR2 YYDKDF (reference sequence). The CDR3 is made up of 15 amino acids. CDR3 DNA sequence: TGTGCCACCAGCAGAGATAGTCCGGGAGTCTACGAGCAGTACTTC. Amino acids: CATSRDSPGVYEQYF. Complete variable domain (other parts from reference TRBV15 and TRBJ2-7): DAMVIQNPRYQVTQFGKPVTLSCSQTLNHNVMYWYQQKSSQAPKLLFHYYDKDFNNEADTPDNFQSRRPNTSFCFLDIRSPGLGDTAMYLCATSRDSPGVYEQYFGPGTRLTVT.

The rearrangement joins TRBV20-1 to TRBJ2-7; 8 bases are a match to TRBD1. The germline CDR1 and CDR2 sequences are DFQATT and SNEGSKA (reference sequence). V trimming: 4 bases; J trimming: 2 bases; junction bases outside the gene matches: 4. This CDR3 region has 13 residues. The CDR3 nucleotides read TGCAGTGCTAAGGGACAGGAGACCTACGAGCAGTACTTC. Residues: CSAKGQETYEQYF.

This clonotype has at least ten counts. This sequence joins TRBV24-1 and TRBJ2-1, with D possibly matching TRBD2 (5 bases). Germline-derived CDR1 and CDR2 are KGHDR and SFDVKD. The CDR3 is made up of 15 amino acids. V was clipped by 4 bases and J by 0 bases, with 9 bases between them. The DNA of the CDR3 is TGTGCCACCAGTGACACCAGCGGCTCCTACAATGAGCAGTTCTTC. Protein product: CATSDTSGSYNEQFF.

This clonotype has ten or more counts. The J gene is TRBJ2-1, the V gene TRBV5-6, with 9 bases lining up with TRBD2. This CDR3 region has 16 residues. Germline trimming cut 5 bases from V and 1 base from J; bases unmatched to any gene: 7. Germline V lookup: CDR1 SGHDT, CDR2 YYEEEE. The CDR3: CASRAVLAGSYNEQFF. As DNA, the CDR3 is TGTGCCAGCAGGGCCGTTCTAGCGGGGTCCTACAATGAGCAGTTCTTC.

This chain connects TRBV3-1 to TRBJ2-2; D is unresolved. Per the germline V gene, CDR1 is LGHDT and CDR2 is YNNKEL (reference sequence). V lost 4 bases and J 6 bases, leaving 15 bases between the germline ends. The CDR3 is made up of 15 amino acids. CDR3 loop: CASSPSVRGAGELFF. The CDR3 bases are TGTGCCAGCAGCCCATCCGTCCGTGGGGCCGGGGAGCTGTTTTTT.

This clonotype was detected ten times or more. V usage is TRBV15 and J usage is TRBJ2-1; no reliable D call. V lost 6 bases, J lost 4 bases, and 10 bases lay in between. CDR1 and CDR2 from the germline V gene are LNHNV and YYDKDF (reference sequence). The CDR3 consists of 13 residues. The CDR3 sequence is CATSKEQYNEQFF. The CDR3 DNA reads as TGTGCCACCAGTAAAGAACAGTACAATGAGCAGTTCTTC.

This clonotype was counted many times. The chain couples TRBV7-9 to TRBJ2-7; 7 bases are a match to TRBD1. Germline loops: CDR1 SEHNR, CDR2 FQNEAQ (reference sequence). The CDR3 has 14 amino acids. The V segment lost 5 bases and the J segment 3 bases; nucleotides outside the gene matches: 7. The CDR3 DNA follows: TGTGCCAGCAGCCCACTTGGGACAGACTACGAGCAGTACTTC. It codes for CASSPLGTDYEQYF.

This clonotype was observed a few times. The J gene is TRBJ1-1, the V gene TRBV7-3; TRBD1 matches at 7 bases. The CDR3 spans 14 residues. The V segment lost 5 bases and the J segment 1 base; nucleotides outside the gene matches: 4. The germline CDR1 and CDR2 sequences are SGHTA and FQGTGA. Written as DNA, the CDR3 is TGTGCCAGCAGCCTACAGGGGAAGAACACTGAAGCTTTCTTT. It is translated as CASSLQGKNTEAFF.

This clonotype has a count of ten or more. This sequence joins TRBV15 and TRBJ1-1; possible D gene TRBD1, 6 bases. In germline, CDR1 is LNHNV, CDR2 YYDKDF (reference sequence). V lost 0 bases and J lost 2, with 10 bases in between. This CDR3 comprises 15 residues. CDR3 residues: CATSRDRTDNTEAFF. In nucleotides, the CDR3 is TGTGCCACCAGCAGAGACCGGACAGATAACACTGAAGCTTTCTTT.

Many counts were recorded for this clonotype. The chain joins TRBV7-9 to TRBJ2-1; D is ambiguous. The germline V gene encodes CDR1 SEHNR and CDR2 FQNEAQ (reference sequence). The CDR3 has 11 residues. V gave up 4 bases and J gave up 7 bases, with 5 bases separating them. The chain's CDR3 is CASSYDNEQFF. The CDR3 DNA sequence: TGTGCCAGCAGCTACGATAATGAGCAGTTCTTC.

The chain recombines TRBV29-1 with TRBJ2-5, with D possibly matching TRBD1 (7 bases). The V end lost 2 bases, the J end lost 9 bases, and 16 bases lay between the germline ends. This CDR3 contains 13 residues. The germline V gene encodes CDR1 SQVTM and CDR2 ANQGSEA. The CDR3 DNA follows: TGCAGCGTTGAACGCAGCGGGCAGGGGGCCCAGTACTTC. Translating it yields CSVERSGQGAQYF. Looking up the rest from reference TRBV29-1 and TRBJ2-5 gives the full variable domain: SAVISQKPSRDICQRGTSLTIQCQVDSQVTMMFWYRQQPGQSLTLIATANQGSEATYESGFVIDKFPISRPNLTFSTLTVSNMSPEDSSIYLCSVERSGQGAQYFGPGTRLLVL.

This clonotype was counted a single time. The chain joins TRBV29-1 to TRBJ2-3, with 8 bases aligning to TRBD1. CDR1 and CDR2 (germline): SQVTM, ANQGSEA. V dropped 3 bases and J dropped 4; count of bases not matched to a gene: 9. The CDR3 loop spans 15 amino acids. As DNA, the CDR3 is TGCAGCGTTGATGGTGTGGACAGGGACGCAGATACGCAGTATTTT. Translating gives CSVDGVDRDADTQYF.

This clonotype showed up many times. The chain couples TRBV2 to TRBJ1-4; 7 bases agree with TRBD1. In germline, CDR1 is SNHLY, CDR2 FYNNEI. CDR3 length equals 12 residues. With 7 bases clipped from V and 7 bases from J, the junction kept 3 bases outside the gene matches. The CDR3: CASKQGSEKLFF. The CDR3 DNA reads as TGTGCCAGCAAACAGGGGAGTGAAAAACTGTTTTTT. Full variable domain (missing parts from reference TRBV2 and TRBJ1-4): EPEVTQTPSHQVTQMGQEVILRCVPISNHLYFYWYRQILGQKVEFLVSFYNNEISEKSEIFDDQFSVERPDGSNFTLKIRSTKLEDSAMYFCASKQGSEKLFFGSGTQLSVL.

The gene calls are TRBV29-1 and TRBJ2-3; 9 nucleotides align to TRBD2. The CDR3 sequence is 14 residues long. V was pared by 4 bases and J by 5 bases, with 7 bases of the junction left unmatched. Germline CDR1 reads SQVTM; CDR2 reads ANQGSEA. The CDR3 protein is CSVALAGVLDTQYF. CDR3 bases: TGCAGCGTTGCGTTAGCGGGAGTTCTAGATACGCAGTATTTT.

This clonotype appeared many times. This sequence joins TRBV7-8 and TRBJ2-2; tentative D call: TRBD1 (7 bases). The germline V and J ends were trimmed by 6 bases and 4 bases, with 24 bases remaining between them. The CDR3 length is 18 residues. Germline CDR1 and CDR2: SGHVS and FQNEAQ. The CDR3 loop is CASSPRGAGALTTGELFF. DNA for the CDR3: TGTGCCAGCAGTCCCAGGGGGGCGGGTGCCCTAACCACCGGGGAGCTGTTTTTT.

This clonotype has more than one count but fewer than ten. The chain uses TRBV18 and TRBJ2-5, with 10 bases that match TRBD2. This CDR3 comprises 17 residues. Germline V gene lookup returns CDR1 KGHSH and CDR2 LQKENI. The ends lost 1 base at V and 1 base at J; junction bases unmatched: 6. The CDR3: CASSPLTSGIIQETQYF. CDR3 in DNA: TGTGCCAGCTCACCACTCACTAGCGGGATCATCCAAGAGACCCAGTACTTC.

This clonotype was observed at least ten times. This chain connects TRBV2 to TRBJ2-1; 8 nucleotides align to TRBD1. This CDR3 is 14 amino acids long. CDR1 is SNHLY, CDR2 FYNNEI, per germline. Unmatched junction bases numbered 10, after V lost 7 bases and J lost 8 bases. CDR3 nucleotide sequence: TGTGCCAGCATTCGACAGGGGTGGTCCGATGAGCAGTTCTTC. Translated, it gives CASIRQGWSDEQFF.

The chain links TRBV5-1 to TRBJ2-4, with 8 bases aligning to TRBD1. Germline CDR1 is SGHRS and CDR2 is YFSETQ. Unmatched junction bases numbered 8, after V lost 5 bases and J lost 7 bases. This CDR3 is 14 amino acids long. This CDR3 is CASSGQGSLNIQYF. For the CDR3, the DNA is TGCGCCAGCAGTGGACAGGGATCCTTGAACATTCAGTACTTC.